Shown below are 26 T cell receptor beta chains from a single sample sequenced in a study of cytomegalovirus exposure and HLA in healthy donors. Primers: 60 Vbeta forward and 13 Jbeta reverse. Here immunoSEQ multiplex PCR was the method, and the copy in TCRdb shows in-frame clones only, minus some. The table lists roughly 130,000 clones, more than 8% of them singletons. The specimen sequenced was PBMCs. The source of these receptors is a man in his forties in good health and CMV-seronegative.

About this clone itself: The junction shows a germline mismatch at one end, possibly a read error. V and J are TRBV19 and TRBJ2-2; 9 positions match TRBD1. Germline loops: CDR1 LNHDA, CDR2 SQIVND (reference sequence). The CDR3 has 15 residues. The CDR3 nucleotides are TGTGCAAGTAGAGGGGGACAGGGGAACACCGGGGAGCTGTTTTTT. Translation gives CASRGGQGNTGELFF.

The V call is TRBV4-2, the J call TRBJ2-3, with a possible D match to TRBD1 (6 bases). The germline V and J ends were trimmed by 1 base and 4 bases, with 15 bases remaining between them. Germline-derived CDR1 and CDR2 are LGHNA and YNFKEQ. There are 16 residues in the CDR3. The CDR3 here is CASSQVSGVVSDTQYF. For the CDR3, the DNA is TGTGCCAGCAGCCAAGTGTCAGGGGTGGTGTCAGATACGCAGTATTTT.

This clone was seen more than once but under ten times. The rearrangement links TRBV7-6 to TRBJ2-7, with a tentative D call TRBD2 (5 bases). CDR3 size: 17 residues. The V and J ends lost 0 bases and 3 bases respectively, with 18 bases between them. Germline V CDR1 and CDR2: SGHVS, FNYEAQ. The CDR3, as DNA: TGTGCCAGCAGCTTAGCGAGCGGCCCCGAGCAGAACTACGAGCAGTACTTC. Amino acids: CASSLASGPEQNYEQYF.

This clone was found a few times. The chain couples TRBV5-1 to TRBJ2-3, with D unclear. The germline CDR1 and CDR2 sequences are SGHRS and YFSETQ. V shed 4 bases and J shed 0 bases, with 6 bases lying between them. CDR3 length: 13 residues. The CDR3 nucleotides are TGCGCCAGCAGCAGAGGTAGCACAGATACGCAGTATTTT. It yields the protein CASSRGSTDTQYF.

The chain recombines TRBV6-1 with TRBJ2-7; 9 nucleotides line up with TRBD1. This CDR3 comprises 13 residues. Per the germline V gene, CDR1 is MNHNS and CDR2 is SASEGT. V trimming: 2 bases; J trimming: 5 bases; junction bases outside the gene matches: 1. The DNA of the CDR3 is TGTGCCAGCAGTGAAACAGGGGGCAACGAGCAGTACTTC. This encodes CASSETGGNEQYF.

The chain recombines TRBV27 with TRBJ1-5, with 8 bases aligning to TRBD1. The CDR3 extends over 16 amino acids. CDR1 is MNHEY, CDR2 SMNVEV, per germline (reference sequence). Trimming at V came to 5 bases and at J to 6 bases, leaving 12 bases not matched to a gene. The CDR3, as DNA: TGTGCCAGCAGTCCACGGACAGGGCACGGTGGTCAGCCCCAGCATTTT. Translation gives CASSPRTGHGGQPQHF.

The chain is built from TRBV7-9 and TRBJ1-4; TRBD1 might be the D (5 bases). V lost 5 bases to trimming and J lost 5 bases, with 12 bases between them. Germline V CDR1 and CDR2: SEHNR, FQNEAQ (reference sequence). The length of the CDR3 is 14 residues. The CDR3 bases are TGTGCCAGCAGCGTCAGGGATTCGAATGAAAAACTGTTTTTT. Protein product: CASSVRDSNEKLFF. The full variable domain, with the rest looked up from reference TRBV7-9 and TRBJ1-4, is DTGVSQNPRHKITKRGQNVTFRCDPISEHNRLYWYRQTLGQGPEFLTYFQNEAQLEKSRLLSDRFSAERPKGSFSTLEIQRTEQGDSAMYLCASSVRDSNEKLFFGSGTQLSVL.

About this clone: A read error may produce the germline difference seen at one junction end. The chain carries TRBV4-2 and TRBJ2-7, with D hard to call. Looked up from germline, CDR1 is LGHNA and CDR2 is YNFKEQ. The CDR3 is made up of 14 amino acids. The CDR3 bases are TGTGCCAGCAGACAAGAAACTCCGTCGCTCGAGCAGTACTTC. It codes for CASRQETPSLEQYF.

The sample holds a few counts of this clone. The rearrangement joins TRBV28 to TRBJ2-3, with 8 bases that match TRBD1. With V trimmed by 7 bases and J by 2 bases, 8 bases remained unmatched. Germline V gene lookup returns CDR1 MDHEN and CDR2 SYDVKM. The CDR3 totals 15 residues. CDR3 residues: CASNLDRGPTDTQYF. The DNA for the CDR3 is TGTGCCAGCAACCTAGACAGGGGCCCCACAGATACGCAGTATTTT.

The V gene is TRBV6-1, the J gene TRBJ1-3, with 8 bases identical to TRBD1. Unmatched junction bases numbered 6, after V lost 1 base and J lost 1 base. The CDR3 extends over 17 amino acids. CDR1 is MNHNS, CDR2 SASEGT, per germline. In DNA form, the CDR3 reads TGTGCCAGCAGTGAAGGCCAGGGGGCGAGATCTGGAAACACCATATATTTT. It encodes CASSEGQGARSGNTIYF.

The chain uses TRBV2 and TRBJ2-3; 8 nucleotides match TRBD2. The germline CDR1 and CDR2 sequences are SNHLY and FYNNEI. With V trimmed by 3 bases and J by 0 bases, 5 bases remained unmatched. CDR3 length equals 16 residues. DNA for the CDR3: TGTGCCAGCAGTGAGGGCGGGGGGCGAAGCACAGATACGCAGTATTTT. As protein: CASSEGGGRSTDTQYF.

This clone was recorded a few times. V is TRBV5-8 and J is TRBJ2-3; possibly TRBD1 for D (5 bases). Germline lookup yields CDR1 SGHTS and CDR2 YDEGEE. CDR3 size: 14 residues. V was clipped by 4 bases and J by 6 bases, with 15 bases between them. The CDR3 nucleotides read TGTGCCAGCAGCGCAGGGTTTGGGGCGGATACGCAGTATTTT. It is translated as CASSAGFGADTQYF.

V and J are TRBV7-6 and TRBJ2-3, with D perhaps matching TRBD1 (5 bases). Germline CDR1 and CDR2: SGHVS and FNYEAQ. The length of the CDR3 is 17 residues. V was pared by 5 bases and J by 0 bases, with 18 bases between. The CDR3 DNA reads TGTGCCAGCAGCCCACTGACAGCTCATTCTAGCACAGATACGCAGTATTTT. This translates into CASSPLTAHSSTDTQYF.

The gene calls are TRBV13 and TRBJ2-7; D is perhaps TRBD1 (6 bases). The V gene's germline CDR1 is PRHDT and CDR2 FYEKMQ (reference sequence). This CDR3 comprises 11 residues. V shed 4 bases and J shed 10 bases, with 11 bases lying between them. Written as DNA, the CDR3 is TGTGCCAGCAGCTCCGAGGGGGTACAGTACTTC. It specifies CASSSEGVQYF.

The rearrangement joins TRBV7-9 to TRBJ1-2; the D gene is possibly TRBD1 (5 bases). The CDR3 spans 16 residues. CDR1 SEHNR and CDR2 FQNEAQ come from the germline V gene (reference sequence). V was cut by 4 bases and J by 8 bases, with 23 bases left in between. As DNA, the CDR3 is TGTGCCAGCAGCTATGTACTCGGGGGATTATATGGAGGCTACACCTTC. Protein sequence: CASSYVLGGLYGGYTF. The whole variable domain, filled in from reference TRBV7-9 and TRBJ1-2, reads DTGVSQNPRHKITKRGQNVTFRCDPISEHNRLYWYRQTLGQGPEFLTYFQNEAQLEKSRLLSDRFSAERPKGSFSTLEIQRTEQGDSAMYLCASSYVLGGLYGGYTFGSGTRLTVV.

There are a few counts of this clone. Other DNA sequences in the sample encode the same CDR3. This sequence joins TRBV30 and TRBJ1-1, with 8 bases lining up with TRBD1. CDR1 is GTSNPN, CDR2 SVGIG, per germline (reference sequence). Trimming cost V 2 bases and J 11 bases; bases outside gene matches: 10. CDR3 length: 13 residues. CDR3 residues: CAWSYQGALIAFF. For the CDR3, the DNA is TGTGCCTGGAGTTATCAGGGGGCGCTTATTGCTTTCTTT.

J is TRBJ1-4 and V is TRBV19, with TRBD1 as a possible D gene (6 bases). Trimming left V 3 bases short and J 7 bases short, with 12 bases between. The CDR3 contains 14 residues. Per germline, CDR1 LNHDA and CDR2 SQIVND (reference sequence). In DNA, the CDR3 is TGTGCCAGTAGTATTGAACAGGGTGTTGAAAAACTGTTTTTT. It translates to CASSIEQGVEKLFF.

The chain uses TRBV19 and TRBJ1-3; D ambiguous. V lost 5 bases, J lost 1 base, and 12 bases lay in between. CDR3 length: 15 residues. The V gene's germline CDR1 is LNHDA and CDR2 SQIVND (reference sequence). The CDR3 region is CASSPRGSSGNTIYF. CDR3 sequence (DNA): TGTGCCAGTAGTCCCCGGGGAAGTTCTGGAAACACCATATATTTT.

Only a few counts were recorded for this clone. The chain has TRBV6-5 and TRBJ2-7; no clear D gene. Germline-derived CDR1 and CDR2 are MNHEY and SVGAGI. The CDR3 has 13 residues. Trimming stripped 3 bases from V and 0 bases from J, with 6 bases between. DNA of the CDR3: TGTGCCAGCAGTTATCCGAGCTCCTACGAGCAGTACTTC. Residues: CASSYPSSYEQYF.

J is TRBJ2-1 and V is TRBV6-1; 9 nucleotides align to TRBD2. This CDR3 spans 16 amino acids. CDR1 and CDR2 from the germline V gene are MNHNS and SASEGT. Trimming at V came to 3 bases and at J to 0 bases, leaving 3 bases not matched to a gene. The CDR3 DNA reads TGTGCCAGCAGTGAGCGGCGGGGGGGCTCCTACAATGAGCAGTTCTTC. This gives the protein CASSERRGGSYNEQFF.

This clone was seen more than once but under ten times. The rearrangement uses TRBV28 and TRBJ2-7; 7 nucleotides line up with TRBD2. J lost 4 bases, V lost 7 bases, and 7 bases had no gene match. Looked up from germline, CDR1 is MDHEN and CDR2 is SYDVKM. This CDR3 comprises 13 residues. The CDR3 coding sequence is TGTGCCAGCAAGACAGCGGGAATATACGAGCAGTACTTC. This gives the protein CASKTAGIYEQYF.

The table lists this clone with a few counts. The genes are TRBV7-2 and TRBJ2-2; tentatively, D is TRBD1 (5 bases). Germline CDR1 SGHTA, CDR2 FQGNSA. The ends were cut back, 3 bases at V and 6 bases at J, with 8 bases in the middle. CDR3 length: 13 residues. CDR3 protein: CASSFRGSGELFF. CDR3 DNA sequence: TGTGCCAGCAGCTTTAGGGGTTCCGGGGAGCTGTTTTTT.

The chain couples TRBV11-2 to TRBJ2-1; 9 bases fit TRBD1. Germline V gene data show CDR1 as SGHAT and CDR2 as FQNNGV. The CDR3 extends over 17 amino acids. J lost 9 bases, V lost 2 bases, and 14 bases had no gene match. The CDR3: CASSLRPGQGVVSEQFF. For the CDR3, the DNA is TGTGCCAGCAGCTTACGCCCGGGACAGGGTGTCGTCAGTGAGCAGTTCTTC.

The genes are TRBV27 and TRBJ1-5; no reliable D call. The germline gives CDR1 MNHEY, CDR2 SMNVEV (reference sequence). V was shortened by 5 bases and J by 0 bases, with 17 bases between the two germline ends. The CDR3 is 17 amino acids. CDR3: CASSPLAAAYSNQPQHF. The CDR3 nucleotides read TGTGCCAGCAGTCCCCTGGCAGCGGCGTATAGCAATCAGCCCCAGCATTTT.

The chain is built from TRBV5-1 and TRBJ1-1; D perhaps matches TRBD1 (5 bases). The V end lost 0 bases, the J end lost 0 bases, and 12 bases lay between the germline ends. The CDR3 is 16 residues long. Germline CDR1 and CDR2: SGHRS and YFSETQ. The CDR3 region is CASSLAGTTMNTEAFF. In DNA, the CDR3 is TGCGCCAGCAGCTTGGCGGGGACTACAATGAACACTGAAGCTTTCTTT.

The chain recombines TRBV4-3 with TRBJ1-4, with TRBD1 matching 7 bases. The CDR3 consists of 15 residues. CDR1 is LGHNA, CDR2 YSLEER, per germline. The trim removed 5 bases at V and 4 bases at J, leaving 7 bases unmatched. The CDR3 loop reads CASSEGALNNEKLFF. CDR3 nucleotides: TGCGCCAGCAGCGAGGGGGCACTCAATAATGAAAAACTGTTTTTT.